This T cell receptor (beta chain) emerged from a study of blood T cell repertoires in COVID-19. The assay was immunoSEQ multiplex PCR, and TCRdb's table has in-frame clones only and misses some. Of over 200,000 clones listed, more than 85% were seen once; the top ten hold 0.82%. Seattle participants joined during active infection and were tracked over time. CDR1 SGHRS and CDR2 YFSETQ come from the germline V gene. The V gene end was trimmed by 4 bases and the J gene end by 6 bases; junction bases not matched to a gene: 16. CDR3 size: 17 residues. The sequenced sample was peripheral blood. This clonotype originated in a man aged 60 to 69 with COVID-19, enrolled during active disease. The rearrangement links TRBV5-1 to TRBJ2-3, with 8 positions matching TRBD2. The CDR3 DNA reads TGCGCCAGCAGCCCGATGGCCCCGGGGGGGCCGGGGGATACGCAGTATTTT. Translating gives CASSPMAPGGPGDTQYF.